This T cell receptor beta chain was sequenced in a study of blood T cell repertoires in COVID-19. Across the study: From the United States, Italy and Spain came samples of acute and convalescent COVID-19. PBMCs, B-cell-depleted T cells, or T cells were the source of the cDNA or gDNA that made up the material.

Original methodology: Quantification of nucleated cells was approximated via reference gene primer amplification. Assay used: immunoSEQ multiplex PCR; TCRdb lists only in-frame clones, some missing. That table supplies the V and J calls and clone size; D and trimming were determined from the DNA. The table records a few hundred thousand clones, about nine tenths of them present only once. Germline V gene lookup returns CDR1 SGHDT and CDR2 YYEEEE. The CDR3 length is 14 residues. The trim removed 2 bases at V and 1 base at J, leaving 0 bases unmatched. The Seattle site enrolled patients during active infection and followed them longitudinally.

The V gene is TRBV5-6, the J gene TRBJ2-1, with 7 positions matching TRBD2. The sample was peripheral blood. This TCR came from a woman in her thirties with COVID-19, enrolled during active disease. The CDR3 DNA sequence: TGTGCCAGCAGCTTTAGCGGGTCCTACAATGAGCAGTTCTTC. Protein product: CASSFSGSYNEQFF.